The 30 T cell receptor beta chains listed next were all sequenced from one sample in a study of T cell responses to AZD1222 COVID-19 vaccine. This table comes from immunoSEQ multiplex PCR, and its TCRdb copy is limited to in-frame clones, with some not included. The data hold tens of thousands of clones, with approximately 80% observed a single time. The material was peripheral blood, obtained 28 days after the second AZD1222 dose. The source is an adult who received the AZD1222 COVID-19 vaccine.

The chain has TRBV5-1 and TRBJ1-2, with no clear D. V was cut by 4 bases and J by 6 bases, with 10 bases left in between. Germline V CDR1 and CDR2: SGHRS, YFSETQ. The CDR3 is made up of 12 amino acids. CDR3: CASSPGFNGYTF. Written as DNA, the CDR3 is TGCGCCAGCAGCCCCGGTTTTAATGGCTACACCTTC.

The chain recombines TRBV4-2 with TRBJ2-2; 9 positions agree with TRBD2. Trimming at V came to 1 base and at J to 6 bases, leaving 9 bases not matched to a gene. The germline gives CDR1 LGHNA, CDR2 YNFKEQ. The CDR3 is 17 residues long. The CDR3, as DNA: TGTGCCAGCAGCCAAGCCCGGGGAGCGGGGGGCGCCGGGGAGCTGTTTTTT. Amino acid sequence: CASSQARGAGGAGELFF.

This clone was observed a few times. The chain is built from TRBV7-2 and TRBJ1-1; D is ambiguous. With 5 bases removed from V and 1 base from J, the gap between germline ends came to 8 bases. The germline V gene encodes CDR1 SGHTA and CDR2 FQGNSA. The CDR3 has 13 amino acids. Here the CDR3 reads CASSDPPNTEAFF. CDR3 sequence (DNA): TGTGCCAGCAGCGACCCCCCGAACACTGAAGCTTTCTTT.

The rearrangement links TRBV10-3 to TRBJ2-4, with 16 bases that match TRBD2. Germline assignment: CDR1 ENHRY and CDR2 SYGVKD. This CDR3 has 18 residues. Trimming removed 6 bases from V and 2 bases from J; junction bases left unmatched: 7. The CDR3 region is CAISRGLAGGLSKNIQYF. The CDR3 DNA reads TGTGCCATCAGCAGGGGACTAGCGGGGGGGCTTTCCAAAAACATTCAGTACTTC.

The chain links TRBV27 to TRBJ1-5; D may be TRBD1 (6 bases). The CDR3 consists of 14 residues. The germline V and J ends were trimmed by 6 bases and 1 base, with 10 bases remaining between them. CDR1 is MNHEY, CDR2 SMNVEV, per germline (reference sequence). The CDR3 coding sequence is TGTGCCAGCAGGATAGGGGGGAGCAATCAGCCCCAGCATTTT. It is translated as CASRIGGSNQPQHF.

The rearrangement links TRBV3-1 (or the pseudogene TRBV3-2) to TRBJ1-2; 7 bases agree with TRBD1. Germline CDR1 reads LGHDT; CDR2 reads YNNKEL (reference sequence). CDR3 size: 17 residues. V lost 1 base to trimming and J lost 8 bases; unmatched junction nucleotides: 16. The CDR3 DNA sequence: TGTGCCAGCAGCCAAGTGGACCCGTTGAGACAGGGCGGAGGCTACACCTTC. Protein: CASSQVDPLRQGGGYTF.

CDR3 sequence reads: CASSLYANYGYTF. CDR3 bases: TGTGCCAGCAGTTTGTATGCTAACTATGGCTACACCTTC. The chain is built from TRBV12-3 or TRBV12-4 and TRBJ1-2; the D is unclear. CDR3 length: 13 amino acids. V shed 3 bases and J shed 0 bases, with 5 bases lying between them.

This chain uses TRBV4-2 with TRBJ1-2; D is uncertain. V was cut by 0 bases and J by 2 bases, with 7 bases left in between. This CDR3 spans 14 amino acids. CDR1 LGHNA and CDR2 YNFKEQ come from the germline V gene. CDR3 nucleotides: TGTGCCAGCAGCCAAGACCCCAGGAACTATGGCTACACCTTC. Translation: CASSQDPRNYGYTF.

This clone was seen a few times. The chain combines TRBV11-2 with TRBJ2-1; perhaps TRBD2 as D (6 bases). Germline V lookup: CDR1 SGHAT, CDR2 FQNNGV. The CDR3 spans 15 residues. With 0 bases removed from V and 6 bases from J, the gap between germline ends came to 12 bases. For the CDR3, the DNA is TGTGCCAGCAGCTTAGATGGTGCTAGCGTCAATGAGCAGTTCTTC. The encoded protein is CASSLDGASVNEQFF.

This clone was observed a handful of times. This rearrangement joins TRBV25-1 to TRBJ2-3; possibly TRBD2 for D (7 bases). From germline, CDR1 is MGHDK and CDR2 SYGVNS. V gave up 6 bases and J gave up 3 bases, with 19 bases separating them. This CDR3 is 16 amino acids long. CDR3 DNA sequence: TGTGCCAGCAGGATCTCCCAGGGGAGGGGTACAGATACGCAGTATTTT. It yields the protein CASRISQGRGTDTQYF.

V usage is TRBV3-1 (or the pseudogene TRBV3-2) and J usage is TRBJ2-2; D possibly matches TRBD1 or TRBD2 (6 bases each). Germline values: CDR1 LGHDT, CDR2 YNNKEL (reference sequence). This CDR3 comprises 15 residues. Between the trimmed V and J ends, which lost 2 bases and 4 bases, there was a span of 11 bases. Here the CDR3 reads CASSQSGARTGELFF. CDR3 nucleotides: TGTGCCAGCAGCCAATCGGGGGCGCGCACCGGGGAGCTGTTTTTT.

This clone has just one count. The CDR3 region has the DNA TGTGCCAGCAGGGACTTGAACACTGAAGCTTTCTTT. Amino acids: CASRDLNTEAFF. This sequence joins TRBV2 and TRBJ1-1; no definite D call. This CDR3 contains 12 residues. Germline CDR1 SNHLY, CDR2 FYNNEI. Trimming took off 6 bases at V and 0 bases at J, with 5 bases between the two ends.

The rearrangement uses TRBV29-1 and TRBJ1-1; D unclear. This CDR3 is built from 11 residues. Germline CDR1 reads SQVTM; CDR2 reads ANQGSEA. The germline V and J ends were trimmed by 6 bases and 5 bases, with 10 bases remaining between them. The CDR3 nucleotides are TGCAGCGTAACATTCGGTACTGAAGCTTTCTTT. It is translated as CSVTFGTEAFF.

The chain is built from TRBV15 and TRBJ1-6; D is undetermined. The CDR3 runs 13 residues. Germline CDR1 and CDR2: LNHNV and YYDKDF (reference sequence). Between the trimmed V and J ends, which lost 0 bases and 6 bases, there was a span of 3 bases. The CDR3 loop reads CATSREINSPLHF. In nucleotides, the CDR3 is TGTGCCACCAGCAGAGAGATTAATTCACCCCTCCACTTT.

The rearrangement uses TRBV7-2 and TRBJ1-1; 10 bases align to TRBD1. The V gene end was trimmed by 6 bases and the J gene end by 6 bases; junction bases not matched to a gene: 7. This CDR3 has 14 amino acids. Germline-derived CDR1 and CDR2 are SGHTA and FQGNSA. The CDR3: CASRFRDRGSEAFF. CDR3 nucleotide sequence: TGTGCCAGCAGATTCCGGGACAGGGGATCTGAAGCTTTCTTT.

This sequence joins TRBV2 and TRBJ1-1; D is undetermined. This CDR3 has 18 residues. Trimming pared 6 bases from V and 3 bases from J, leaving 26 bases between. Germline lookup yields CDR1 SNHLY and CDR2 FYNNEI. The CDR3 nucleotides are TGTGCCAGCAGAGACGACGGTTTTATGATGAGGGCGTACACTGAAGCTTTCTTT. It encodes CASRDDGFMMRAYTEAFF.

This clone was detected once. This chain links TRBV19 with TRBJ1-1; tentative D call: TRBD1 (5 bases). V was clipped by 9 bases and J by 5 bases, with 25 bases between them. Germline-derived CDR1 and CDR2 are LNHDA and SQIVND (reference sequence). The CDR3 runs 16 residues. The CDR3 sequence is CASLLEGPQRGTEAFF. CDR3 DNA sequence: TGTGCCAGCCTCTTAGAGGGCCCGCAACGGGGGACTGAAGCTTTCTTT.

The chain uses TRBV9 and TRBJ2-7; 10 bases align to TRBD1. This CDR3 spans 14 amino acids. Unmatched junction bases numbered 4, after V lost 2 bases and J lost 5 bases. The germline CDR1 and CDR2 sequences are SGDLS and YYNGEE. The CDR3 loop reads CASSVRGQGDEQYF. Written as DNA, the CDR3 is TGTGCCAGCAGCGTGAGAGGACAGGGGGACGAGCAGTACTTC.

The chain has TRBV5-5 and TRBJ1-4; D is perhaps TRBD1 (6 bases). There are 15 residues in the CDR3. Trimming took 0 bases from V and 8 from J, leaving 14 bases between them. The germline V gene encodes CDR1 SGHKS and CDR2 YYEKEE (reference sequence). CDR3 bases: TGTGCCAGCAGCTTGGCGAACTGGGGGGGCGAAAAACTGTTTTTT. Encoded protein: CASSLANWGGEKLFF.

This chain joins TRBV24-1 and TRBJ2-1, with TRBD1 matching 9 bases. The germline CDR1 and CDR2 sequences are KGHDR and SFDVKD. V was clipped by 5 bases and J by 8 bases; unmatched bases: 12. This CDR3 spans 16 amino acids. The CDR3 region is CATSAQSDRGGDEQFF. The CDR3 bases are TGTGCCACCAGTGCCCAGTCGGACAGGGGCGGCGATGAGCAGTTCTTC.

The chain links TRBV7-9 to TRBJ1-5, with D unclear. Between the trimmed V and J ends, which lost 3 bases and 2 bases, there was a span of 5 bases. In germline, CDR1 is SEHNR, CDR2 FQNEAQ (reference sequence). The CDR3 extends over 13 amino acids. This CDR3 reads CASSFDGNQPQHF. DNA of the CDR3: TGTGCCAGCAGCTTTGATGGCAATCAGCCCCAGCATTTT.

The CDR3 DNA is TGTGCCAGCAGCACCCGGACTAGCGGGGGCGCAGATACGCAGTATTTT. It translates to CASSTRTSGGADTQYF. This sequence joins TRBV7-9 and TRBJ2-3; 13 nucleotides agree with TRBD2. This CDR3 is built from 16 residues. With 5 bases clipped from V and 4 bases from J, the junction kept 6 bases outside the gene matches. Per germline, CDR1 SEHNR and CDR2 FQNEAQ (reference sequence).

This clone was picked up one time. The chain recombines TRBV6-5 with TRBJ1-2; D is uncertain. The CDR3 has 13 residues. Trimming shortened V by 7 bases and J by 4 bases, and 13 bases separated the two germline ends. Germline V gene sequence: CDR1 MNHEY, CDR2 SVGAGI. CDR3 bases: TGTGCCAGCACAAAGGATATAGTCTATGGCTACACCTTC. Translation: CASTKDIVYGYTF.

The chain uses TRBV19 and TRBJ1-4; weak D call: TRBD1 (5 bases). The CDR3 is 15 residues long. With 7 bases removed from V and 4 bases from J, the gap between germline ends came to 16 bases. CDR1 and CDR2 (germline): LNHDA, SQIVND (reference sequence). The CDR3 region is CASKSAGDYNEKLFF. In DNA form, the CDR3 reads TGTGCCAGTAAGAGCGCGGGGGATTATAATGAAAAACTGTTTTTT.

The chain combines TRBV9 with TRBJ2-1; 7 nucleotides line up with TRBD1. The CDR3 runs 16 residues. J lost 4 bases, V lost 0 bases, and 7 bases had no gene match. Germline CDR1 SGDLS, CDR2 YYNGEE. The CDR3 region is CASSVDSGQRYNEQFF. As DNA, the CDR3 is TGTGCCAGCAGCGTAGATTCGGGACAGAGATACAATGAGCAGTTCTTC.

CDR3 loop: CASSGFSDSPLHF. The DNA of the CDR3 is TGTGCCAGCAGCGGTTTTTCTGATTCACCCCTCCACTTT. V gene TRBV14 combines with J gene TRBJ1-6; D uncertain. The germline V gene has CDR1 SGHDN and CDR2 FVKESK. Between the trimmed V and J ends, which lost 5 bases and 8 bases, there was a span of 10 bases. The CDR3 is 13 residues long.

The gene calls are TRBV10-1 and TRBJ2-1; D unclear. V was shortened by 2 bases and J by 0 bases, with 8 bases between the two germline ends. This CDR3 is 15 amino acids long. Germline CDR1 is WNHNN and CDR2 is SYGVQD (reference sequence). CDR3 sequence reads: CASSEVRSSYNEQFF. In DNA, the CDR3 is TGCGCCAGCAGTGAGGTCAGGAGCTCCTACAATGAGCAGTTCTTC.

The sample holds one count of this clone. CDR3 sequence (DNA): TGCGCCAGCAGCCAACTAAGGGATACGCAGTATTTT. It specifies CASSQLRDTQYF. The chain is built from TRBV4-3 and TRBJ2-3; no clear D. The CDR3 totals 12 residues. V was cut by 2 bases and J by 6 bases, with 6 bases left in between. CDR1 is LGHNA, CDR2 YSLEER, per germline.

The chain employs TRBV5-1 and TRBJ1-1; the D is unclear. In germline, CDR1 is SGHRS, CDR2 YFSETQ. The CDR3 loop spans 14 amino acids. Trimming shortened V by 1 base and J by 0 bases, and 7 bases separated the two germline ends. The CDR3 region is CASSLRTVNTEAFF. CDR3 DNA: TGCGCCAGCAGCTTGAGGACCGTGAACACTGAAGCTTTCTTT.

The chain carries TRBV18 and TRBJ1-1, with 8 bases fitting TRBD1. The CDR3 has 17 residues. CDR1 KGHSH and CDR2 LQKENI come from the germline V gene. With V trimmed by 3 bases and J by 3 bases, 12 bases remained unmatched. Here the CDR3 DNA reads TGTGCCAGCTCACCTGGACAGGGAGAGGGGTGGGACACTGAAGCTTTCTTT. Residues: CASSPGQGEGWDTEAFF. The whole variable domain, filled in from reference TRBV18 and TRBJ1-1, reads NAGVMQNPRHLVRRRGQEARLRCSPMKGHSHVYWYRQLPEEGLKFMVYLQKENIIDESGMPKERFSAEFPKEGPSILRIQQVVRGDSAAYFCASSPGQGEGWDTEAFFGQGTRLTVV.